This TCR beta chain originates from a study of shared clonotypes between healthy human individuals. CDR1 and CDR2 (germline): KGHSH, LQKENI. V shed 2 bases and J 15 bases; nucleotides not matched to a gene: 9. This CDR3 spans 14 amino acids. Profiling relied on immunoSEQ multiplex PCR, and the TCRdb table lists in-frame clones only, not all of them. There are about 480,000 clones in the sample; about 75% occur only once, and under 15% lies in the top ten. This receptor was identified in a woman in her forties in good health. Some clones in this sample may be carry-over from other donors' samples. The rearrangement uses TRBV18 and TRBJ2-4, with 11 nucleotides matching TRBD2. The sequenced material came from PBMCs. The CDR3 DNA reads TGTGCCAGCTCACCAAGAGGGACTAGCGGCCGTACGTACTTC. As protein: CASSPRGTSGRTYF.